This record concerns one T cell receptor (beta chain) sequence. Everyone who donated was a healthy Caucasian. MiXCR, applied by TCRdb to the 5' RACE reads, yields one record per CDR3 protein. The table records 400,000 to 600,000 distinct CDR3 sequences, about a fifth of them present only once. This entry comes from a study of identical twins. Germline V gene lookup returns CDR1 MNHNS and CDR2 SASEGT. This CDR3 spans 13 amino acids. Trimming removed 9 bases at V and 7 bases at J, with 15 bases between. This same sample was also taken into another study, of yellow fever vaccine responses in identical twins.

The chain has TRBV6-1 and TRBJ2-2; D not resolved. Sequencing used CD4+ T cells sorted from blood. The sequence was obtained from a woman in her late teens or twenties in good health. The CDR3 nucleotides read TGTGCCAGTACTCCCCTAGTCGGCGGGGAGCTGTTTTTT. Translation: CASTPLVGGELFF.